This TCR beta chain comes out of a study of beta chain features in type 1 diabetes (dated by TCRdb to the late 2010s). General notes on the study: Patients and healthy donors did not differ in mean age, gender distribution, total cell number or subset yield. Across all samples, 107,917,701 sorted cells were examined, and cell number per subset correlated strongly with RNA yield. In the study, TCRB repertoires of sorted circulating CD4+ T cell subsets from recently diagnosed type 1 diabetes patients were compared with those of matched healthy donors. Whereas all 28 donors provided naive and central memory subsets, regulatory and stem cell-like memory subsets were isolated from just 8 patients and about eight healthy donors.

From each donor, a single peripheral blood sample of 100 to 150 mL on average was drawn into heparinised tubes. Using a panel that included CD45RO, CCR7, CD25, CD127, CD95 and CD27, naive, central memory, regulatory and stem cell-like memory CD4+ T cells were sorted on a BD FACSAria II. Every sorted population had a purity above 95%. Right away, PBMCs were isolated by Lymphoprep density gradient centrifugation and were stained directly, with no culture step. Samples were stained and sorted in pairs, with one healthy donor and one patient per experiment, so that batch effects were minimized. The entire amount of isolated RNA was reverse transcribed using the High Capacity cDNA Reverse Transcription Kit, so the sequenced TCRB transcripts were expressed ones. Deep immunoSEQ sequencing was applied to naive, central memory and regulatory T cell samples, giving an average of about 3.57 million total reads per sample. Sorted cells were lysed in RLT buffer, and RNA was extracted using DNase-treated RNeasy Micro or Mini kits according to cell number. To prevent cross-contamination, each cell subset was processed individually, whereas patient and healthy donor samples were processed jointly. The immunoSEQ multiplex PCR was used to amplify TCRB sequences from cDNA, generating 87-bp fragments that spanned the CDR3 region. The amplicons were sequenced using the Illumina HiSeq platform. The paper's data handling went like this. Synthetic template baselines were used to correct PCR bias computationally, reads within Hamming distance 2 were collapsed, and singletons that could not be merged were discarded. Reads were aligned against IMGT so that V, D and J genes, CDR3 length and insertions or deletions at six rearrangement sites could be assigned. Within each subset, clonotype counts were normalized to sorted cell number, and only after that were true diversity and Gini coefficients computed with the tcR R package. The overlap coefficient, calculated on TCRB nucleotide sequences, was used to measure repertoire sharing. As a proxy for the pre-selection repertoire, out-of-frame TCRB sequences from naive cells were analyzed. In its TCRdb copy, this immuneACCESS table keeps in-frame sequences only and misses some clones. Where compared with another copy, unresolved V genes explain less than half of these, and the others have no known cause. V, J and clone size are taken as reported in that table, and D and trimming were inferred from the DNA itself. The table for this sample lists under 800,000 clones; 15% to 19% of them were counted only once. The ten largest clones take up about 0.093% of the sample.

Relative to germline, V is missing 6 bases and J is missing 7 bases, with 10 bases of the junction outside any gene match. From a lookup of the germline V gene, CDR1 and CDR2 are MGHDK and SYGVNS. Including cysteine and phenylalanine, the CDR3 has 14 amino acids. Only the CDR3 region is kept as DNA, spanning 42 bases read in frame from base 1. What the research found in general, with its limitations: Shorter templates might be favored by PCR, yet because patient and control samples were amplified and corrected together, any such skew would affect both groups equally. Because cDNA was sequenced instead of genomic DNA, activated cells with high expression could be over-represented, although the groups did not differ in activation or CD3 levels. HLA sub-analyses involved small numbers of individuals, so any influence of HLA type on TCRB rearrangement remained unresolved. Naive, central memory and regulatory TCRB repertoires appeared more similar among patients than among healthy donors. In all four CD4+ subsets, TCRB CDR3 length was moderately but significantly shorter in type 1 diabetes patients. Patients with type 1 diabetes made fewer insertions and deleted more nucleotides at VDJ recombination sites, implying thymic rearrangement abnormalities.

This clone came up a few times. Its antigen is currently not known. No qualities accompany the bases; no much larger clone lies one base away. The receptor comes from a young man in good health. The chain links TRBV25-1 with TRBJ1-2, with 8 bases matching TRBD1. Sequencing was done on a sample of naive CD4+ T cells from blood. The cell subset or site label of this sample denotes: true naive CD4+ T cells. The nucleotides read TGTGCCAGCAGCCTGGGGCAGGGGGCGCGTGGCTACACCTTC. Translated, it reads CASSLGQGARGYTF.